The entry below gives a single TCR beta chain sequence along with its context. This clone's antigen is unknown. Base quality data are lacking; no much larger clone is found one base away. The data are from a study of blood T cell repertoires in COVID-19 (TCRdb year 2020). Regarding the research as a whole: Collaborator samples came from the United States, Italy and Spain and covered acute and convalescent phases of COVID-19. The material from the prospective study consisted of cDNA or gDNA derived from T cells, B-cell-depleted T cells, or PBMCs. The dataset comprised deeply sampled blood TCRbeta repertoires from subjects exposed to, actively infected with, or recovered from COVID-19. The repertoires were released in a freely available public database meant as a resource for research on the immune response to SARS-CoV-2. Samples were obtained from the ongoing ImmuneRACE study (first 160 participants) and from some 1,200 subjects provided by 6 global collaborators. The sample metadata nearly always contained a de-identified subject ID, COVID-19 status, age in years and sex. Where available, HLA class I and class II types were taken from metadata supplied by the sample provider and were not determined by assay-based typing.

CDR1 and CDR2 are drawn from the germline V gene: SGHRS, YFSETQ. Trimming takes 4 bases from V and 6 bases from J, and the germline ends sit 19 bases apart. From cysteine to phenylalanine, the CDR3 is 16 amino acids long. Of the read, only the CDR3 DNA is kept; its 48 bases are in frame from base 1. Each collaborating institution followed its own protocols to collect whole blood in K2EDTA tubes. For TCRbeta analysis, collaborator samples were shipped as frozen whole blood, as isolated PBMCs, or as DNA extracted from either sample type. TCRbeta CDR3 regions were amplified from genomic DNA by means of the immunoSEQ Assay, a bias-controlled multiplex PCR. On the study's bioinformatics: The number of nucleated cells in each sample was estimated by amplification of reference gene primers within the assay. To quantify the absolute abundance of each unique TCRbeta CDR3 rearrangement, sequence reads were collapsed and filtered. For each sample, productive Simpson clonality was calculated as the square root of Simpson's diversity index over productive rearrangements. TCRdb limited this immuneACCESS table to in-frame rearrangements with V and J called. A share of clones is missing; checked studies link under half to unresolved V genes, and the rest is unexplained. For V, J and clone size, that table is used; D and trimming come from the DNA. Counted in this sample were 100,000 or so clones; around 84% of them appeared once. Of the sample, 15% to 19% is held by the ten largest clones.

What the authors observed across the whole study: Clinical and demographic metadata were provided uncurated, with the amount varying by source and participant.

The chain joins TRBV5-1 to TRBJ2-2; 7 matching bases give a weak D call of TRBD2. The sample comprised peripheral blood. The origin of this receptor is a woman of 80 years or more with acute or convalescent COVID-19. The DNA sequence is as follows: TGCGCCAGCAGCGGTCGGACAGCGGGAAAACCCGGGGAGCTGTTTTTT. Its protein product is CASSGRTAGKPGELFF.